This TCR beta chain is from a study of PD-1 blockade in classical Hodgkin lymphoma. Findings and caveats of the study: When set against healthy donors, newly diagnosed patients were reported to show lower baseline TCR diversity. By C4D1, diversity of CD4+ TCRs had risen significantly, whereas that of CD8+ TCRs had not.

Germline V gene sequence: CDR1 SGHAT, CDR2 FQDESV (reference sequence). Trimming left V 10 bases short and J 1 base short, with 13 bases between. This CDR3 spans 14 amino acids. Each patient's relapse followed autologous stem cell transplantation, and brentuximab vedotin exposure varied. It was by magnetic negative selection that CD8+ T cells were isolated from thawed PBMCs. Each best response was a complete response, a partial response or progressive disease. As for this clone: Its antigen is unidentified.

Produced via immunoSEQ multiplex PCR; TCRdb's table is partial and in-frame only. The sample has thousands of clones; around 64% are singletons. The chain has TRBV11-1 and TRBJ2-2, with unresolved D. This material consisted of CD8+ T cells from blood, taken at baseline. This clonotype was sampled from a human donor with classical Hodgkin lymphoma. The CDR3 DNA is TGTGCCACCCGCCCGGAATTGAACACCGGGGAGCTGTTTTTT. This gives the protein CATRPELNTGELFF.